The clone carrying this TCR beta chain was seen a handful of times. Its antigen is still unknown. This record belongs to a study of identical twins. Whole-study findings and limits: Its conclusions, products of cross-sectional statistical analysis, did not come from following the same donors.

The V and J ends lost 3 bases and 2 bases, in that order; junction bases with no gene match: 8. The CDR3 is 17 residues long. Germline-derived CDR1 and CDR2 are LGHDT and YNNKEL (reference sequence). Template switching supplied a universal primer site; unique molecular identifiers were carried on the cDNA. TCRdb itself ran the 5' RACE reads through MiXCR, one entry per CDR3 protein. The sample lists 550,000 to 800,000 distinct CDR3 sequences, roughly 7.1% occurring once. These data were likewise used in another study, on yellow fever vaccine responses in identical twins.

The J gene is TRBJ2-5, the V gene TRBV3-1; 11 bases align to TRBD2. Sequencing was carried out using PBMCs. This receptor was obtained from a young woman in good health. The CDR3 region has the DNA TGTGCCAGCAGCCAGGGGGGACTAGCGGAACCTCAAGAGACCCAGTACTTC. This codes for CASSQGGLAEPQETQYF.